Shown below are 14 T cell receptor beta chains from a single sample sequenced in a study of blood T cell repertoires in COVID-19. The repertoire was sequenced with immunoSEQ multiplex PCR; TCRdb's copy has only in-frame clones and lacks some. The repertoire holds around 200,000 clones, with more than 75% as singletons. The specimen was peripheral blood. These receptors were taken from a woman under 30 who had recovered from COVID-19.

This clone has more than one count but fewer than ten. The CDR3 DNA sequence: TGTGCCAGCGTACCGGGACAGGGGGCGATTTGGGCCAAAAACATTCAGTACTTC. It is translated as CASVPGQGAIWAKNIQYF. The rearrangement uses TRBV7-8 and TRBJ2-4; TRBD1 aligns across 12 bases. The CDR3 sequence is 18 residues long. Germline V gene lookup returns CDR1 SGHVS and CDR2 FQNEAQ. The J segment lost 1 base and the V segment lost 8 bases, leaving 12 bases of the junction unmatched.

The chain recombines TRBV9 with TRBJ2-5; TRBD1 is a possible D gene (6 bases). This CDR3 is built from 14 residues. Per germline, CDR1 SGDLS and CDR2 YYNGEE. V gave up 3 bases and J gave up 0 bases, with 9 bases separating them. CDR3 nucleotide sequence: TGTGCCAGCAGCGGAGGGGGATACCAAGAGACCCAGTACTTC. Translating it yields CASSGGGYQETQYF. Drawing the rest from reference TRBV9 and TRBJ2-5, the complete variable domain is DSGVTQTPKHLITATGQRVTLRCSPRSGDLSVYWYQQSLDQGLQFLIQYYNGEERAKGNILERFSAQQFPDLHSELNLSSLELGDSALYFCASSGGGYQETQYFGPGTRLLVL.

V is TRBV7-9 and J is TRBJ2-1; no reliable D call. V was shortened by 1 base and J by 5 bases, with 6 bases between the two germline ends. Germline loops: CDR1 SEHNR, CDR2 FQNEAQ (reference sequence). The CDR3 loop spans 13 amino acids. This chain's CDR3 is CASSLDLNNEQFF. CDR3 coding DNA: TGTGCCAGCAGCTTAGACTTGAACAATGAGCAGTTCTTC.

CDR3 protein: CASRIMNYGYTF. The CDR3 DNA is TGTGCCAGCAGAATTATGAACTATGGCTACACCTTC. The gene calls are TRBV28 and TRBJ1-2; D is ambiguous. This CDR3 region has 12 residues. The germline V gene has CDR1 MDHEN and CDR2 SYDVKM. Trimming stripped 6 bases from V and 2 bases from J, with 7 bases between.

V usage is TRBV18 and J usage is TRBJ1-1, with unresolved D. The CDR3 contains 16 residues. Trimming took 0 bases from V and 1 from J, leaving 12 bases between them. Germline CDR1 reads KGHSH; CDR2 reads LQKENI. This CDR3 reads CASSPPGRKGNTEAFF. CDR3 sequence (DNA): TGTGCCAGCTCACCACCGGGGAGAAAAGGGAACACTGAAGCTTTCTTT.

This clone was counted only a few times. This sequence joins TRBV9 and TRBJ2-3, with 8 nucleotides matching TRBD1. Losses at the gene ends were 3 bases for V and 5 bases for J; bases not matched to a gene: 14. CDR3 size: 17 residues. The germline gives CDR1 SGDLS, CDR2 YYNGEE. This chain's CDR3 is CASSDRTGRIKGDTQYF. The CDR3 coding sequence is TGTGCCAGCAGCGACCGGACAGGGAGGATTAAAGGAGATACGCAGTATTTT.

The chain joins TRBV3-1 (or the pseudogene TRBV3-2) to TRBJ2-7; the D gene is possibly TRBD2 (7 bases). The ends were cut back, 1 base at V and 6 bases at J, with 10 bases in the middle. This CDR3 is built from 13 residues. CDR1 is LGHDT and CDR2 is YNNKEL in the germline V gene (reference sequence). This CDR3 is CASSQARGAEQYV. The CDR3 DNA reads as TGTGCCAGCAGCCAAGCCCGGGGGGCCGAGCAGTACGTC.

V usage is TRBV10-3 and J usage is TRBJ2-1; weak D call: TRBD1 (6 bases). CDR3 size: 14 residues. Germline lookup yields CDR1 ENHRY and CDR2 SYGVKD. V lost 3 bases, J lost 7 bases, and 13 bases lay in between. CDR3 DNA: TGTGCCATCAGTGAACAGGGCGAGGGGAATGAGCAGTTCTTC. This codes for CAISEQGEGNEQFF.

This clone was detected a few times. The chain carries TRBV19 and TRBJ2-1, with 12 bases aligning to TRBD2. The V segment lost 5 bases and the J segment 3 bases; nucleotides outside the gene matches: 5. The CDR3 runs 16 residues. Per the germline V gene, CDR1 is LNHDA and CDR2 is SQIVND (reference sequence). In DNA form, the CDR3 reads TGTGCCAGTAGTGTTACTAGCGGGAGGAACTACAATGAGCAGTTCTTC. Residues: CASSVTSGRNYNEQFF.

This clone was picked up one time. The chain joins TRBV24-1 to TRBJ2-2, with TRBD1 as a possible D gene (5 bases). The ends were cut back, 5 bases at V and 8 bases at J, with 11 bases in the middle. The CDR3 is 13 residues long. CDR1 is KGHDR and CDR2 is SFDVKD in the germline V gene. CDR3 bases: TGTGCCACCAGTGTACAGGTCGAAGGGGAGCTGTTTTTT. Amino acid sequence: CATSVQVEGELFF.

A few counts support this clone. Within the sample, other DNA sequences also encode this same CDR3. The chain links TRBV2 to TRBJ1-3; possibly TRBD1 for D (6 bases). This CDR3 is built from 12 residues. The V gene lost 4 bases and the J gene lost 7 bases, with 8 bases spanning the gap. Germline assignment: CDR1 SNHLY and CDR2 FYNNEI. CDR3 sequence reads: CASSGQGNTIYF. CDR3 coding DNA: TGTGCCAGCAGTGGGCAGGGGAACACCATATATTTT.

This sequence joins TRBV2 and TRBJ2-1; unclear D gene. The CDR3 loop spans 12 amino acids. V was clipped by 4 bases and J by 10 bases, with 11 bases between them. Germline V gene data show CDR1 as SNHLY and CDR2 as FYNNEI. CDR3 residues: CASSVQSIEQFF. The CDR3 DNA reads as TGTGCCAGCAGTGTGCAGTCAATCGAGCAGTTCTTC.

The chain is built from TRBV9 and TRBJ1-5; D gene ambiguous. This CDR3 is 14 amino acids long. Germline assignment: CDR1 SGDLS and CDR2 YYNGEE. V lost 0 bases and J 0 bases, leaving 4 bases between the germline ends. The CDR3: CASSVGYSNQPQHF. The CDR3 nucleotides are TGTGCCAGCAGCGTAGGCTATAGCAATCAGCCCCAGCATTTT. Drawing the rest from reference TRBV9 and TRBJ1-5, the complete variable domain is DSGVTQTPKHLITATGQRVTLRCSPRSGDLSVYWYQQSLDQGLQFLIQYYNGEERAKGNILERFSAQQFPDLHSELNLSSLELGDSALYFCASSVGYSNQPQHFGDGTRLSIL.

This clone was detected only once. The rearrangement uses TRBV25-1 and TRBJ2-3; TRBD1 agrees at 8 bases. Trimming at V came to 3 bases and at J to 4 bases, leaving 3 bases not matched to a gene. Germline values: CDR1 MGHDK, CDR2 SYGVNS. The CDR3 contains 14 residues. The CDR3 DNA sequence: TGTGCCAGCAGTGAGCCAGGGGGCGCAGATACGCAGTATTTT. Protein: CASSEPGGADTQYF.